Listed below are T cell receptor beta chains from one sample, sequenced in a study of shared clonotypes between healthy human individuals. Only in-frame clones appear in the TCRdb table, and some are missing; sequencing was by immunoSEQ multiplex PCR. The sample lists just under 350,000 clones; over 70% were seen once. Input material: memory CD4+ T cells sorted from blood. The receptor source for this set is a man aged 25-45 years in good health. The CDR3 runs from the conserved cysteine through the conserved F or W. The D gene is left open where the match is weak. Some rows have no size entry. The others give once, few or many, or a class for an expanded clone.

D gene: TRBD1; J gene: TRBJ1-6; clone size: -; V gene: TRBV5-1; CDR3 DNA: TGCGCCAGCAGCCCCGGGACAGGAAATAATTCACCCCTCCACTTT; CDR3 protein: CASSPGTGNNSPLHF
D gene: TRBD2; J gene: TRBJ2-1; clone size: -; V gene: TRBV5-3; CDR3 DNA: TGTGCCAGAACCCGTGACGGGAGGGCCACCCGTGAGCCTTACAATGAGCAGTTCTTC; CDR3 protein: CARTRDGRATREPYNEQFF
D gene: TRBD2; J gene: TRBJ2-1; clone size: -; V gene: TRBV5-4; CDR3 DNA: TGTGCCAGCAGCTCCGAGCGGGAGAGTCGGCATGAGCAGTTCTTC; CDR3 protein: CASSSERESRHEQFF
D gene: TRBD1; J gene: TRBJ2-7; clone size: -; V gene: TRBV7-8; CDR3 DNA: TGTGCCAGCAGCCCGACAGGGTTGTCCTACGAGCAGTACTTC; CDR3 protein: CASSPTGLSYEQYF
D gene: -; J gene: TRBJ1-4; clone size: few; V gene: TRBV25-1; CDR3 DNA: TGTGCCAGCAGTGAACCTAGGGGGATTTATGAAAAACTGTTTTTT; CDR3 protein: CASSEPRGIYEKLFF
D gene: -; J gene: TRBJ2-7; clone size: -; V gene: TRBV5-4; CDR3 DNA: TGTGCCAGCAGCTTGGCCAATCGTGGGTCCGGGGGCTCCGACGAGCAGTACTTC; CDR3 protein: CASSLANRGSGGSDEQYF
D gene: -; J gene: TRBJ2-7; clone size: few; V gene: TRBV9; CDR3 DNA: TGTGCCAGCAGCGTCTCAGCGGGCCCAACCTACGAGCAGTACTTC; CDR3 protein: CASSVSAGPTYEQYF
D gene: -; J gene: TRBJ1-2; clone size: few; V gene: TRBV7-8; CDR3 DNA: TGTGCCAGCAGCTTAGCAGGGAGCTATGGCTACACCTTC; CDR3 protein: CASSLAGSYGYTF
D gene: TRBD2; J gene: TRBJ2-7; clone size: -; V gene: TRBV5-1; CDR3 DNA: TGCGCCAGCACCCTGAACGGGGGGGGCGGGTACGAGCAGTACTTC; CDR3 protein: CASTLNGGGGYEQYF
D gene: -; J gene: TRBJ2-6; clone size: -; V gene: TRBV5-1; CDR3 DNA: TGCGCCAGCAGCTTGGAGGCTGGGGCCAACGTCCTGACTTTC; CDR3 protein: CASSLEAGANVLTF
D gene: TRBD1; J gene: TRBJ1-2; clone size: -; V gene: TRBV11-2; CDR3 DNA: TGTGCCAGCAGGCAGACAGGGGGAAACTATGGCTACACCTTC; CDR3 protein: CASRQTGGNYGYTF
D gene: -; J gene: TRBJ1-1; clone size: -; V gene: TRBV7-2; CDR3 DNA: TGTGCCAGCAGCTTAGGAGAGACAGGGAACACTGAAGCTTTCTTT; CDR3 protein: CASSLGETGNTEAFF
D gene: -; J gene: TRBJ1-1; clone size: once; V gene: TRBV6-6; CDR3 DNA: TGTGCCAGCAGTTACAGAAACACTGAAGCTTTCTTT; CDR3 protein: CASSYRNTEAFF
D gene: TRBD2; J gene: TRBJ2-1; clone size: many; V gene: TRBV29-1; CDR3 DNA: TGCAGCGGGACTAGCTCGGATGAGCAGTTCTTC; CDR3 protein: CSGTSSDEQFF
D gene: TRBD2; J gene: TRBJ2-7; clone size: once; V gene: TRBV7-2; CDR3 DNA: TGTGCCAGCCGGCGGACTAGCGGACCCTACGAGCAGTACTTC; CDR3 protein: CASRRTSGPYEQYF
D gene: TRBD1; J gene: TRBJ1-2; clone size: -; V gene: TRBV28; CDR3 DNA: TGTGCCAGCATCCCCGGGACAGGTGGCCCCTATGGCTACACCTTC; CDR3 protein: CASIPGTGGPYGYTF
D gene: -; J gene: TRBJ1-5; clone size: once; V gene: TRBV28; CDR3 DNA: TGTGCCAGCAGTTTTCCCTCCGGCAGGGCGGAGGAACCCCAGCATTTT; CDR3 protein: CASSFPSGRAEEPQHF